This entry lists 27 T cell receptor beta chains sequenced from one sample in a study of blood T cell repertoires in COVID-19. Clones were sequenced by immunoSEQ multiplex PCR, and TCRdb holds only the in-frame ones, with some missing. The sample holds approximately 220,000 clones, around 87% seen once. The sample consisted of peripheral blood. All receptors derive from a man in his sixties with acute or convalescent COVID-19.

The chain joins TRBV9 to TRBJ2-5; D might be TRBD2 (7 bases). Germline CDR1 SGDLS, CDR2 YYNGEE. V was cut by 0 bases and J by 10 bases, with 10 bases left in between. This CDR3 comprises 12 residues. In DNA, the CDR3 is TGTGCCAGCAGCGTAGAGGGGGGGGACCAGTACTTC. Amino acids: CASSVEGGDQYF.

The CDR3 sequence is CASSVPGDQPQHF. The CDR3 DNA sequence: TGTGCCAGCAGTGTTCCCGGGGATCAGCCCCAGCATTTT. The rearrangement joins TRBV12-3 or TRBV12-4 to TRBJ1-5; D is undetermined. The CDR3 contains 13 residues. V gave up 5 bases and J gave up 5 bases, with 10 bases separating them.

The V gene is TRBV3-1 (or the pseudogene TRBV3-2), the J gene TRBJ2-5, with D possibly matching TRBD1 (5 bases). The germline gives CDR1 LGHDT, CDR2 YNNKEL (reference sequence). V was clipped by 5 bases and J by 1 base, with 11 bases between them. The CDR3 totals 14 residues. The CDR3: CASSSLDTQETQYF. The CDR3 coding sequence is TGTGCCAGCAGCTCCCTGGACACCCAAGAGACCCAGTACTTC.

The chain uses TRBV5-4 and TRBJ2-3; the D is unclear. Between the trimmed V and J ends, which lost 1 base and 5 bases, there was a span of 11 bases. The CDR3 runs to 14 residues. The germline CDR1 and CDR2 sequences are SGHNT and YYREEE (reference sequence). The CDR3 loop reads CASSLYGFGDTQYF. Written as DNA, the CDR3 is TGTGCCAGCAGCTTGTACGGTTTCGGAGATACGCAGTATTTT.

The chain links TRBV6-5 to TRBJ1-1, with 9 bases matching TRBD1. Per germline, CDR1 MNHEY and CDR2 SVGAGI. Trimming at V came to 8 bases and at J to 0 bases, leaving 7 bases not matched to a gene. This CDR3 has 15 residues. DNA of the CDR3: TGTGCCAGCCTACAGGGGGCCACCATGAACACTGAAGCTTTCTTT. Its protein is CASLQGATMNTEAFF.

The chain couples TRBV7-6 to TRBJ1-2; D might be TRBD1 (6 bases). The CDR3 sequence is 15 residues long. CDR1 and CDR2 (germline): SGHVS, FNYEAQ. V gave up 5 bases and J gave up 2 bases, with 15 bases separating them. In nucleotides, the CDR3 is TGTGCCAGCAGCCCACCCCGGGACACCAACTATGGCTACACCTTC. It yields the protein CASSPPRDTNYGYTF. Full variable domain (rest looked up from reference TRBV7-6 and TRBJ1-2): GAGVSQSPRYKVTKRGQDVALRCDPISGHVSLYWYRQALGQGPEFLTYFNYEAQQDKSGLPNDRFSAERPEGSISTLTIQRTEQRDSAMYRCASSPPRDTNYGYTFGSGTRLTVV.

This clone has only a few counts. V and J are TRBV5-5 and TRBJ1-5; D might be TRBD1 (6 bases). Germline V lookup: CDR1 SGHKS, CDR2 YYEKEE (reference sequence). The CDR3 totals 14 residues. V was cut by 4 bases and J by 4 bases, with 12 bases left in between. The CDR3 DNA follows: TGTGCCAGCAGCCCCCGACAGGATAATCAGCCCCAGCATTTT. Amino acids: CASSPRQDNQPQHF.

This clone was detected only a few times. V is TRBV29-1 and J is TRBJ2-7; possibly TRBD2 for D (6 bases). CDR3 length: 13 residues. The ends were cut back, 7 bases at V and 3 bases at J, with 16 bases in the middle. Looked up from germline, CDR1 is SQVTM and CDR2 is ANQGSEA. CDR3: CSAVGGLGYEQYF. For the CDR3, the DNA is TGCAGCGCAGTCGGGGGTCTGGGCTACGAGCAGTACTTC.

The chain uses TRBV27 and TRBJ2-3; D possibly corresponds to TRBD2 (5 bases). Trimming removed 4 bases from V and 5 bases from J, with 19 bases in between. The CDR3 sequence is 16 residues long. The germline V gene encodes CDR1 MNHEY and CDR2 SMNVEV (reference sequence). CDR3 sequence reads: CASSSSRREFRDTQYF. CDR3 bases: TGTGCCAGCAGTTCGAGCCGACGGGAATTCAGAGATACGCAGTATTTT.

The chain recombines TRBV6-6 with TRBJ1-1; D unclear. Germline assignment: CDR1 MNHNY and CDR2 SVGAGI (reference sequence). This CDR3 is 15 amino acids long. V was trimmed by 2 bases and J by 0 bases, leaving 10 bases between them. CDR3 sequence reads: CASSYSGRMNTEAFF. CDR3 DNA: TGTGCCAGCAGTTACAGCGGCAGGATGAACACTGAAGCTTTCTTT.

J is TRBJ2-5 and V is TRBV3-1 (or the pseudogene TRBV3-2), with D possibly being TRBD1 (5 bases). Germline V CDR1 and CDR2: LGHDT, YNNKEL (reference sequence). V lost 1 base to trimming and J lost 4 bases, with 16 bases between them. The CDR3 spans 16 residues. CDR3 nucleotide sequence: TGTGCCAGCAGCCAAGGGTCAGGGCCTCTTCTAGAGACCCAGTACTTC. This codes for CASSQGSGPLLETQYF.

This clone was recorded once. The chain employs TRBV3-1 (or the pseudogene TRBV3-2) and TRBJ2-3; 7 positions agree with TRBD2. The length of the CDR3 is 18 residues. Unmatched junction bases numbered 10, after V lost 0 bases and J lost 1 base. Per germline, CDR1 LGHDT and CDR2 YNNKEL (reference sequence). The chain's CDR3 is CASSQDPRGGPRTDTQYF. The CDR3 DNA follows: TGTGCCAGCAGCCAAGACCCCCGGGGAGGGCCTCGCACAGATACGCAGTATTTT.

The chain employs TRBV5-1 and TRBJ2-2; 8 bases match TRBD1. V lost 6 bases, J lost 5 bases, and 0 bases stayed unmatched. The CDR3 totals 12 residues. The germline CDR1 and CDR2 sequences are SGHRS and YFSETQ. In DNA, the CDR3 is TGCGCCAGCAACAGGGGGACCGGGGAGCTGTTTTTT. Translated: CASNRGTGELFF.

The gene calls are TRBV5-6 and TRBJ1-2, with TRBD1 identical over 7 bases. The CDR3 covers 17 residues. Germline V lookup: CDR1 SGHDT, CDR2 YYEEEE. Trimming took 1 base from V and 3 from J; bases not matched to a gene: 12. CDR3 in amino acids: CASSLLGRGRKDYGYTF. DNA of the CDR3: TGTGCCAGCAGCTTGTTGGGTAGGGGGCGAAAGGACTATGGCTACACCTTC. The complete variable domain, with remaining parts taken from reference TRBV5-6 and TRBJ1-2, reads DAGVTQSPTHLIKTRGQQVTLRCSPKSGHDTVSWYQQALGQGPQFIFQYYEEEERQRGNFPDRFSGHQFPNYSSELNVNALLLGDSALYLCASSLLGRGRKDYGYTFGSGTRLTVV.

The chain recombines TRBV29-1 with TRBJ2-5; 8 bases are a match to TRBD2. CDR3 length equals 13 residues. Germline V lookup: CDR1 SQVTM, CDR2 ANQGSEA. V shed 2 bases and J 5 bases; nucleotides not matched to a gene: 4. The CDR3 sequence is CSVEMVAGETQYF. For the CDR3, the DNA is TGCAGCGTTGAAATGGTAGCGGGGGAGACCCAGTACTTC. Full variable domain (missing parts from reference TRBV29-1 and TRBJ2-5): SAVISQKPSRDICQRGTSLTIQCQVDSQVTMMFWYRQQPGQSLTLIATANQGSEATYESGFVIDKFPISRPNLTFSTLTVSNMSPEDSSIYLCSVEMVAGETQYFGPGTRLLVL.

The rearrangement uses TRBV30 and TRBJ2-3; 8 positions agree with TRBD2. V shed 4 bases, J shed 0 bases, and the junction held 3 bases outside the gene matches. Germline CDR1 reads GTSNPN; CDR2 reads SVGIG (reference sequence). This CDR3 comprises 14 residues. CDR3 sequence reads: CAWTSGLSTDTQYF. CDR3 coding DNA: TGTGCCTGGACTAGCGGGCTAAGCACAGATACGCAGTATTTT.

V usage is TRBV3-1 (or the pseudogene TRBV3-2) and J usage is TRBJ2-2; no definite D call. The V gene lost 4 bases and the J gene lost 0 bases, with 6 bases spanning the gap. Germline CDR1 is LGHDT and CDR2 is YNNKEL (reference sequence). This CDR3 is built from 14 residues. The CDR3: CASSRSTNTGELFF. DNA for the CDR3: TGTGCCAGCAGCCGGAGTACGAACACCGGGGAGCTGTTTTTT.

The chain uses TRBV19 and TRBJ1-1, with 7 bases identical to TRBD1. V shed 4 bases, J shed 5 bases, and the junction held 4 bases outside the gene matches. The CDR3 has 13 amino acids. From germline, CDR1 is LNHDA and CDR2 SQIVND (reference sequence). CDR3 sequence reads: CASSRGGGTEAFF. For the CDR3, the DNA is TGTGCCAGTAGTAGAGGGGGCGGGACTGAAGCTTTCTTT.

The chain has TRBV7-6 and TRBJ1-1; no reliable D call. CDR3 size: 15 residues. Germline V gene lookup returns CDR1 SGHVS and CDR2 FNYEAQ. V lost 1 base, J lost 0 bases, and 9 bases lay in between. The CDR3 bases are TGTGCCAGCAGCTTAGGGCCCCCTTTGAACACTGAAGCTTTCTTT. Protein: CASSLGPPLNTEAFF.

The chain carries TRBV4-1 and TRBJ2-1; 8 bases fit TRBD2. Germline-derived CDR1 and CDR2 are MGHRA and YSYEKL. CDR3 length: 14 amino acids. The V segment lost 8 bases and the J segment 2 bases; nucleotides outside the gene matches: 5. The CDR3 DNA sequence: TGCGCCAGCTCCGGGGGGGCCGCCTACAATGAGCAGTTCTTC. This codes for CASSGGAAYNEQFF.

This chain uses TRBV15 with TRBJ1-3; 7 bases agree with TRBD1. V shed 7 bases, J shed 7 bases, and the junction held 13 bases outside the gene matches. The CDR3 runs 15 residues. Looked up from germline, CDR1 is LNHNV and CDR2 is YYDKDF (reference sequence). The chain's CDR3 is CATTIGTGATNTIYF. DNA for the CDR3: TGTGCCACCACCATAGGTACAGGGGCTACCAACACCATATATTTT.

The chain employs TRBV27 and TRBJ2-1, with a tentative D call TRBD1 (5 bases). The CDR3 is made up of 12 amino acids. Germline V gene data show CDR1 as MNHEY and CDR2 as SMNVEV (reference sequence). V lost 2 bases and J 10 bases, leaving 9 bases between the germline ends. The DNA of the CDR3 is TGTGCCAGCAGTTTACAGGGTCGGGAGCAGTTCTTC. This sequence encodes CASSLQGREQFF.

This chain connects TRBV19 to TRBJ1-1; the D is unclear. Trimming took 4 bases from V and 5 from J, leaving 17 bases between them. The CDR3 consists of 15 residues. Germline assignment: CDR1 LNHDA and CDR2 SQIVND (reference sequence). The CDR3 loop is CASSRRLFSGTEAFF. The CDR3 region has the DNA TGTGCCAGTAGTAGGCGACTCTTCTCGGGGACTGAAGCTTTCTTT.

The chain uses TRBV4-2 and TRBJ1-2, with no clear D. Per germline, CDR1 LGHNA and CDR2 YNFKEQ. The length of the CDR3 is 17 residues. V lost 0 bases and J 6 bases, leaving 20 bases between the germline ends. The CDR3 is CASSQEALGSGFNGYTF. The DNA of the CDR3 is TGTGCCAGCAGCCAAGAAGCCCTCGGATCGGGATTCAATGGCTACACCTTC.

V gene TRBV3-1 (or the pseudogene TRBV3-2) combines with J gene TRBJ1-6, with D tentatively TRBD1 (5 bases). V lost 0 bases and J lost 3, with 9 bases in between. The CDR3 extends over 16 amino acids. Germline loops: CDR1 LGHDT, CDR2 YNNKEL (reference sequence). The CDR3 sequence is CASSQEGQGYNSPLHF. CDR3 in DNA: TGTGCCAGCAGCCAAGAGGGTCAGGGCTATAATTCACCCCTCCACTTT.

This rearrangement joins TRBV7-9 to TRBJ1-2, with 9 bases lining up with TRBD1. From germline, CDR1 is SEHNR and CDR2 FQNEAQ (reference sequence). This CDR3 is 16 amino acids long. V lost 1 base, J lost 3 bases, and 6 bases stayed unmatched. The CDR3 nucleotides read TGTGCCAGCAGCTTAGTGCGGGACAGGGCCCACTATGGCTACACCTTC. It translates to CASSLVRDRAHYGYTF.

V usage is TRBV6-5 and J usage is TRBJ2-7; TRBD1 matches 7 bases. J lost 5 bases, V lost 6 bases, and 13 bases had no gene match. This CDR3 has 15 amino acids. The germline V gene has CDR1 MNHEY and CDR2 SVGAGI. This CDR3 reads CASSLAGTAFNEQYF. CDR3 sequence (DNA): TGTGCCAGCAGCCTAGCCGGGACAGCTTTTAACGAGCAGTACTTC.